The source of this TCR beta chain is a study of identical twins (dated by TCRdb to about 2016). General notes on the study: The study deep-sequenced TCR alpha and beta repertoires from monozygotic twins, unrelated adults of various ages and cord blood to test whether fetal clonotypes persist. To rule out contamination, replicate twin experiments were performed at different times with different library preparation protocols. Study-wide conclusions, independent of this receptor: Invariant T cells such as MAIT and iNKT could partly confound zero-insertion analyses, though diverse VJ usage argued against this for most clonotypes. Out-of-frame TCR alpha sequences shared between twins showed an excess of low generation-probability sequences compared with coincidental sharing between unrelated individuals. Fewer insertions were carried by abundant cord blood beta clonotypes; a weaker similar trend was observed in young adult naive repertoires, while no such trend was observed in memory repertoires. The excess sharing between twins in beta out-of-frame sequences was weaker because fewer shared sequences reduced the signal-to-noise ratio. Conclusions relied on cross-sectional statistical analysis, since the same donors could not be followed over many years. Out-of-frame TCR alpha sharing in monozygotic twins was systematically underestimated by recombination models, whereas sharing between unrelated individuals was in agreement with the recombination models.

The V end gives up 2 bases and the J end 5 bases, leaving 12 bases in the junction not matched to a gene. The germline V gene provides CDR1 MDHEN and CDR2 SYDVKM. There are 17 amino acids in the CDR3, from cysteine to phenylalanine inclusive. Only the CDR3 part of the read is kept: 51 bases, read in frame from the first base. The method behind the library was 5' RACE. Sequenced using an Illumina HiSeq 2000. A universal primer binding site was added through template switching, and the final cDNA carried a unique molecular identifier so that TCR cDNA molecules could be counted accurately. First-strand cDNA for TCR alpha and beta chains was synthesized from specific primers in the conserved constant-segment region. To control for contamination, every cDNA library carried two barcodes: a SMART-Mk sample barcode plus Illumina barcodes. Two successive PCR steps introduced TruSeq adapter sequences along with Illumina sample barcodes. The TCR alpha and beta cDNA libraries were sequenced on the Illumina HiSeq platform using custom primers. In the authors' own workflow: MiGEC processed the raw reads to extract unique molecular identifiers, while MiXCR was used to determine the CDR3 positions. Recombination models were inferred per individual with the repgenHMM and IGoR tools using an EM algorithm. Shared clonotype analysis was performed with the tcR package in R, normalizing sharing by the product of cloneset sizes. To study raw recombination free of thymic and clonal selection effects, out-of-frame nonproductive sequences were analyzed. TCRdb reran the public reads through fastp at Q25 and MiXCR, keeping productive beta chains. Each record represents a unique CDR3 protein, reported with the most common genes and DNA among its rows. The V and J calls shown here were made by TCRdb, not taken from the authors' results. The sample data list approximately 350,000 distinct CDR3 sequences, and around an eighth of these were observed just once. Approximately 7.6% of the sample goes to the ten largest clones.

Only a few counts were recorded for this clonotype. Its antigen target is currently unknown. Base-call qualities are not available, and no considerably larger clone is one nucleotide away. Every donor was a healthy Caucasian. Three pairs of female monozygotic twins, all aged 18 to 29 years, made up the twin cohort. CD4+ and CD8+ T cell populations were isolated with positive isolation kits from Invitrogen. The sample was also reused in another study, on yellow fever vaccine responses in identical twins. Reported in the second study: The T cell response to vaccination in identical twins was reported by the authors to appear partly convergent and partly personalized. In the study, vaccine-responding T cell clones were precisely tracked in identical twins.

This TCR derives from a woman aged 18-29 years in good health. Sequences were obtained from CD8+ T cells sorted from blood. The rearrangement combines TRBV28 with TRBJ2-3; a stretch of 8 junction bases matches TRBD2. This receptor carries the CDR3 CASSLLGSGEHGDTQYF. At the DNA level, the sequence is TGTGCCAGCAGTTTACTTGGTAGCGGGGAGCATGGAGATACGCAGTATTTT.